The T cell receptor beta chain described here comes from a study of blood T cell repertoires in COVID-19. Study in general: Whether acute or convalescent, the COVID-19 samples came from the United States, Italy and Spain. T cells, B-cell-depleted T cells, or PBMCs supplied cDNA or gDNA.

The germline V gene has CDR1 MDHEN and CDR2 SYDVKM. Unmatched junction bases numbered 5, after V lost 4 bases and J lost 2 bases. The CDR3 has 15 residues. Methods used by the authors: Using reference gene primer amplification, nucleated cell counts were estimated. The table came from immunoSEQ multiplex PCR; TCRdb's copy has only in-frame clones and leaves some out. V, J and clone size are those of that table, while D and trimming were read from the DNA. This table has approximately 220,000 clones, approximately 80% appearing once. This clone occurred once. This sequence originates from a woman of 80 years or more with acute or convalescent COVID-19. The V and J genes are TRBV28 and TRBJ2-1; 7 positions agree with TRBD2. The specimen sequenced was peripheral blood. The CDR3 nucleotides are TGTGCCAGCAGTTCCGCGGGAGTTGCCTACAATGAGCAGTTCTTC. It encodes CASSSAGVAYNEQFF. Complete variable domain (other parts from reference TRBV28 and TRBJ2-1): DVKVTQSSRYLVKRTGEKVFLECVQDMDHENMFWYRQDPGLGLRLIYFSYDVKMKEKGDIPEGYSVSREKKERFSLILESASTNQTSMYLCASSSAGVAYNEQFFGPGTRLTVL.